A single sample is the source of the 2 T cell receptor beta chains below, sequenced in a study of T cell repertoires in cytomegalovirus infection. TCRdb re-called the reads with MiXCR, one entry per CDR3 protein. Among approximately 630,000 distinct CDR3 sequences listed, approximately 24% were seen once. Sample: CD8+ T cells from PBMCs. The receptors come from a human donor in good health (CMV status not recorded). Some clones in this sample may be carry-over from other donors' samples.

The chain recombines TRBV29-1 with TRBJ2-7; D is ambiguous. CDR3 length equals 12 residues. Germline assignment: CDR1 SQVTM and CDR2 ANQGSEA. V lost 6 bases and J lost 1, with 10 bases in between. CDR3: CSVSDGSYEQYV. The CDR3 DNA reads as TGCAGCGTGTCGGACGGGTCCTACGAGCAGTACGTC.

At least ten counts were recorded for this clonotype. This chain uses TRBV10-3 with TRBJ1-4; 7 nucleotides line up with TRBD1. The length of the CDR3 is 15 residues. CDR1 and CDR2 from the germline V gene are ENHRY and SYGVKD. Unmatched junction bases numbered 4, after V lost 4 bases and J lost 2 bases. CDR3 protein: CAISGRQGTNEKLFF. The CDR3 DNA is TGTGCCATCAGTGGACGACAGGGCACTAATGAAAAACTGTTTTTT.